This TCR beta chain comes out of a study of neurological immune-mediated disorders. From the 5' RACE reads, TCRdb called clonotypes with MiXCR, one entry per CDR3 protein. The data show tens of thousands of distinct CDR3 sequences, with more than 4% seen just once and about 3% held by the top ten. Germline loops: CDR1 DFQATT, CDR2 SNEGSKA (reference sequence). Germline trimming cut 0 bases from V and 0 bases from J; bases unmatched to any gene: 16. This CDR3 contains 19 residues. This clonotype was detected many times. Its antigen is not identified. Study-wide points: With the multiple sclerosis repertoire cluster, none of the clinical or MRI features showed an association.

This chain uses TRBV20-1 with TRBJ1-2, with 7 nucleotides matching TRBD1. Source material: PBMCs. The clonotype originates from a man aged 45-60 years with multiple sclerosis. CDR3 DNA: TGCAGTGCTAGAGATGTGTTAGGGGGCAGGAGAACCGCTAACTATGGCTACACCTTC. As protein: CSARDVLGGRRTANYGYTF.